The rows below give T cell receptor beta chains drawn from one sample of a study of cytomegalovirus exposure and HLA in healthy donors. Repertoires were generated with immunoSEQ multiplex PCR, while TCRdb's copy carries only in-frame clones and drops some. Of about 100,000 clones in the sample, roughly 71% are singletons; the top ten hold approximately 11%. The sequencing input was PBMCs. The receptors stem from a man aged 35-49 years in good health and CMV-seropositive. CDR3s include the opening cysteine and the closing phenylalanine or tryptophan. Each record gives: clone size, V gene, D gene, J gene, CDR3 protein, CDR3 DNA. The D gene is left open where the match is weak. The size entry is marked missing in some rows and otherwise reads once, few, many or a size class.

>NA|TRBV4-3|NA|TRBJ1-1
CASSREERTEAFF
TGCGCCAGCAGCCGAGAGGAGCGGACTGAAGCTTTCTTT
>NA|TRBV2|NA|TRBJ1-1
CARTPKNTEAFF
TGTGCCAGGACACCGAAGAACACTGAAGCTTTCTTT
>NA|TRBV5-1|TRBD1|TRBJ1-1
CASSKGQGNTEAFF
TGCGCCAGCAGCAAGGGACAGGGGAACACTGAAGCTTTCTTT
>NA|TRBV15|TRBD1|TRBJ2-1
CATSRDQGANEQFF
TGTGCCACCAGCAGAGACCAGGGGGCCAATGAGCAGTTCTTC
>NA|TRBV9|TRBD1|TRBJ2-1
CASSEQGPSYNEQFF
TGTGCCAGCAGCGAACAGGGGCCTTCCTACAATGAGCAGTTCTTC
>NA|TRBV30|TRBD1|TRBJ2-3
CAWSREGARADTQYF
TGTGCCTGGAGTAGAGAGGGGGCGCGGGCAGATACGCAGTATTTT
>few|TRBV7-2|NA|TRBJ1-1
CASSLGALRGAEAFF
TGTGCCAGCAGCCTCGGCGCGCTTAGGGGCGCTGAAGCTTTCTTT
>NA|TRBV4-1|NA|TRBJ1-1
CASSQASYSGEAFF
TGCGCCAGCAGCCAAGCCTCCTACAGTGGTGAAGCTTTCTTT
>NA|TRBV7-7|NA|TRBJ2-1
CASSPSEGSSNEQFF
TGTGCTAGCAGTCCTAGCGAGGGCTCGAGCAATGAGCAGTTCTTC
>few|TRBV19|NA|TRBJ2-3
CASSIQGGGTDTQYF
TGTGCCAGTAGTATTCAGGGAGGAGGCACAGATACGCAGTATTTT
>NA|TRBV19|TRBD2|TRBJ2-2
CASKPGLAGGRGTGELFF
TGTGCCTCAAAACCGGGGCTAGCGGGAGGGCGCGGCACCGGGGAGCTGTTTTTT
>NA|TRBV5-1|NA|TRBJ1-2
CASSLEPSYNYGYTF
TGCGCCAGCAGCTTGGAACCATCCTATAACTATGGCTACACCTTC
>few|TRBV6-1|TRBD1|TRBJ1-1
CASSGFQGAHTEAFF
TGTGCCAGCAGTGGATTCCAGGGGGCACACACTGAAGCTTTCTTT
>NA|TRBV9|NA|TRBJ2-7
CASSVEAGAPSYEQYF
TGTGCCAGCAGCGTAGAGGCAGGGGCGCCTTCCTACGAGCAGTACTTC
>NA|TRBV13|NA|TRBJ1-1
CASSFSGNTEAFF
TGTGCCAGCAGCTTTTCGGGGAACACTGAAGCTTTCTTT
>NA|TRBV7-3|TRBD2|TRBJ2-1
CASSLTSGNYNEQFF
TGTGCCAGCAGCTTAACTAGCGGGAATTACAATGAGCAGTTCTTC
>NA|TRBV5-1|TRBD2|TRBJ2-3
CASSILAGESDTQYF
TGCGCCAGCAGCATATTAGCGGGAGAGTCAGATACGCAGTATTTT
>NA|TRBV29-1|NA|TRBJ1-2
CSVELRAFYGYTF
TGCAGCGTTGAACTCAGGGCCTTCTATGGCTACACCTTC
>few|TRBV7-2|TRBD1|TRBJ1-3
CASSLTGVGGNTIYF
TGTGCCAGCAGCCTGACAGGGGTGGGAGGAAACACCATATATTTT
>NA|TRBV2|TRBD1|TRBJ2-5
CASRQGETQYF
TGTGCCAGCCGACAGGGAGAGACCCAGTACTTC
>NA|TRBV7-9|NA|TRBJ1-3
CASSSGRAGNTIYF
TGTGCCAGCAGCTCAGGGAGGGCTGGAAACACCATATATTTT
>few|TRBV7-2|NA|TRBJ2-7
CASSTGLSYEQYF
TGTGCCAGCAGTACAGGGCTCTCCTACGAGCAGTACTTC
>NA|TRBV5-6|TRBD1|TRBJ1-2
CANSLWDSNYGYTF
TGTGCCAACAGCTTGTGGGACAGCAACTATGGCTACACCTTC
>NA|TRBV10-3|NA|TRBJ2-7
CATRGDSYEQYF
TGTGCCACCCGGGGTGACTCCTACGAGCAGTACTTC
>few|TRBV5-1|TRBD1|TRBJ1-4
CASSAGQINEKLFF
TGCGCCAGCAGCGCGGGACAGATTAATGAAAAACTGTTTTTT
>NA|TRBV9|TRBD2|TRBJ2-3
CASSVGTPREGTQYF
TGTGCCAGCAGCGTAGGGACTCCAAGGGAGGGTACGCAGTATTTT
>NA|TRBV19|NA|TRBJ2-3
CASSKGDSRLDTQYF
TGTGCCAGTAGTAAGGGGGATTCGAGACTAGATACGCAGTATTTT
>NA|TRBV25-1|NA|TRBJ2-5
CASSEPTGWETQYF
TGTGCCAGCAGTGAGCCTACAGGGTGGGAGACCCAGTACTTC
>few|TRBV5-1|TRBD1|TRBJ1-1
CASTPSGQGTTEAFF
TGCGCCAGCACCCCCTCGGGACAGGGTACGACTGAAGCTTTCTTT
>NA|TRBV7-2|NA|TRBJ2-7
CASSFSLEQYF
TGTGCCAGCAGCTTTTCTCTCGAGCAGTACTTC
>once|TRBV7-2|NA|TRBJ1-4
CASSLGLSGEKLFF
TGTGCCAGCAGCTTAGGCCTAAGCGGGGAAAAACTGTTTTTT
>once|TRBV9|TRBD2|TRBJ2-7
CASSVESSGSYEQYF
TGTGCCAGCAGCGTAGAGAGTAGCGGGAGCTACGAGCAGTACTTC
>NA|TRBV5-1|TRBD2|TRBJ2-3
CASRSGRADTQYF
TGCGCCAGCCGAAGCGGGAGGGCAGATACGCAGTATTTT
>NA|TRBV28|TRBD1|TRBJ1-1
CASSFPTGTENTEAFF
TGTGCCAGCAGTTTCCCCACCGGGACAGAGAACACTGAAGCTTTCTTT
>NA|TRBV4-3|TRBD2|TRBJ2-1
CASSHGVGTGGQAGTDEQFF
TGCGCCAGCAGCCACGGAGTGGGGACGGGAGGCCAAGCCGGTACCGATGAGCAGTTCTTC
>NA|TRBV19|TRBD1|TRBJ1-4
CASSSQQGRGEKLFF
TGTGCCAGTAGTTCTCAACAGGGGAGAGGAGAAAAACTGTTTTTT
>NA|TRBV29-1|NA|TRBJ1-2
CSAGAGAREYGYTF
TGCAGCGCCGGGGCAGGGGCGCGAGAATATGGCTACACCTTC
>NA|TRBV5-7|TRBD2|TRBJ2-7
CANLPGGAGSPHEQYF
TGTGCCAACCTCCCGGGAGGGGCAGGATCGCCCCACGAGCAGTACTTC
>NA|TRBV2|TRBD1|TRBJ1-4
CASRLGQGRGATNEKLFF
TGTGCCAGCAGATTAGGACAGGGGCGGGGTGCAACTAATGAAAAACTGTTTTTT
>once|TRBV10-3|NA|TRBJ2-7
CATGGGDEQYF
TGTGCCACCGGCGGGGGCGACGAGCAGTACTTC
>few|TRBV5-5|NA|TRBJ1-1
CASSIQGNTEAFF
TGTGCCAGCAGCATACAGGGGAACACTGAAGCTTTCTTT
>NA|TRBV27|TRBD2|TRBJ2-2
CASTQLAGGGNTGELFF
TGTGCCAGCACTCAACTAGCGGGAGGTGGGAACACCGGGGAGCTGTTTTTT